This record covers a single T cell receptor (beta chain). This entry belongs to a study of cytomegalovirus exposure and HLA in healthy donors. With V trimmed by 6 bases and J by 6 bases, 8 bases remained unmatched. The V gene's germline CDR1 is MDHEN and CDR2 SYDVKM. This CDR3 spans 15 amino acids. Amplification used 60 Vbeta primers and 13 Jbeta primers. The protocol was immunoSEQ multiplex PCR, while the TCRdb copy is restricted to in-frame clones and leaves out a portion. The profile shows fewer than 180,000 clones, about four fifths of them singletons. Material for sequencing was PBMCs. The clonotype was recovered from a middle-aged man in good health and CMV-seropositive. V and J are TRBV28 and TRBJ2-2; TRBD1 aligns across 9 bases. In nucleotides, the CDR3 is TGTGCCAGCAGCAAACAGGGGGCGCTGGCCGGGGAGCTGTTTTTT. Translating gives CASSKQGALAGELFF.